Presented here are 21 T cell receptor beta chains from one specimen sequenced in a study of cytomegalovirus exposure and HLA in healthy donors. PCR employed 60 Vbeta and 13 Jbeta primers. Profiling relied on immunoSEQ multiplex PCR, and the TCRdb table lists in-frame clones only, not all of them. The profile shows some 92,000 clones, about 81% of them singletons. Sequences were obtained from PBMCs. Receptor source: a man between 18 and 35 years old in good health and CMV-seropositive.

The V call is TRBV19, the J call TRBJ2-7, with 10 bases matching TRBD1. Germline V gene lookup returns CDR1 LNHDA and CDR2 SQIVND (reference sequence). The V segment lost 3 bases and the J segment 5 bases; nucleotides outside the gene matches: 7. The CDR3 sequence is 15 residues long. CDR3 sequence: CASSISGTGANEQYF. CDR3 nucleotide sequence: TGTGCCAGTAGTATTTCTGGGACAGGGGCGAACGAGCAGTACTTC.

The table lists this clone with a few counts. This chain joins TRBV18 and TRBJ2-7, with 14 bases lining up with TRBD2. Germline V gene sequence: CDR1 KGHSH, CDR2 LQKENI. The CDR3 spans 15 residues. The ends lost 2 bases at V and 3 bases at J; junction bases unmatched: 0. CDR3 sequence reads: CASSPGTSGGYEQYF. The CDR3 nucleotides are TGTGCCAGCTCACCAGGGACTAGCGGGGGCTACGAGCAGTACTTC. Together with reference TRBV18 and TRBJ2-7, the CDR3 gives the full variable domain: NAGVMQNPRHLVRRRGQEARLRCSPMKGHSHVYWYRQLPEEGLKFMVYLQKENIIDESGMPKERFSAEFPKEGPSILRIQQVVRGDSAAYFCASSPGTSGGYEQYFGPGTRLTVT.

The CDR3 reads CASSHDGGTDTQYF. The CDR3 DNA reads TGTGCCAGCAGTCACGACGGGGGCACAGATACGCAGTATTTT. This rearrangement joins TRBV28 to TRBJ2-3; possibly TRBD2 for D (5 bases). Trimming removed 5 bases from V and 1 base from J, with 10 bases in between. Germline CDR1 is MDHEN and CDR2 is SYDVKM. This CDR3 has 14 amino acids. The full variable domain, completed using reference TRBV28 and TRBJ2-3, is DVKVTQSSRYLVKRTGEKVFLECVQDMDHENMFWYRQDPGLGLRLIYFSYDVKMKEKGDIPEGYSVSREKKERFSLILESASTNQTSMYLCASSHDGGTDTQYFGPGTRLTVL.

CDR3 in DNA: TGTGCCAGCAGTGAACGGGCGGGGGGCAGCAATCAGCCCCAGCATTTT. Amino acids: CASSERAGGSNQPQHF. The chain combines TRBV6-1 with TRBJ1-5; perhaps TRBD1 as D (6 bases). Trimming pared 2 bases from V and 1 base from J, leaving 12 bases between. Germline V CDR1 and CDR2: MNHNS, SASEGT. This CDR3 is 16 amino acids long.

This clone occurred once. The chain uses TRBV18 and TRBJ1-3; a possible D gene is TRBD1 (6 bases). CDR1 KGHSH and CDR2 LQKENI come from the germline V gene. The CDR3 contains 16 residues. V was pared by 2 bases and J by 0 bases, with 11 bases between. The CDR3 loop reads CASSPEQGYSGNTIYF. CDR3 bases: TGTGCCAGCTCACCAGAACAGGGATACTCTGGAAACACCATATATTTT.

V is TRBV5-1 and J is TRBJ1-6; TRBD1 is a possible D gene (6 bases). Trimming took off 0 bases at V and 5 bases at J, with 9 bases between the two ends. Germline lookup yields CDR1 SGHRS and CDR2 YFSETQ. The CDR3 is 15 amino acids. CDR3 nucleotide sequence: TGCGCCAGCAGCTTGGGGCCAGGGGATAATTCACCCCTCCACTTT. The encoded protein is CASSLGPGDNSPLHF.

The chain carries TRBV7-9 and TRBJ1-1; D is uncertain. Trimming took off 1 base at V and 0 bases at J, with 9 bases between the two ends. CDR1 and CDR2 from the germline V gene are SEHNR and FQNEAQ (reference sequence). The CDR3 consists of 15 residues. The CDR3 sequence is CASSLGWRLNTEAFF. CDR3 nucleotide sequence: TGTGCCAGCAGCTTAGGTTGGCGGCTGAACACTGAAGCTTTCTTT.

V and J are TRBV7-9 and TRBJ2-7; 7 positions match TRBD1. The V and J ends lost 4 bases and 1 base, in that order; junction bases with no gene match: 4. This CDR3 spans 14 amino acids. Germline V gene lookup returns CDR1 SEHNR and CDR2 FQNEAQ (reference sequence). In DNA form, the CDR3 reads TGTGCCAGCAGCTCCCGGGACAGTTCCTACGAGCAGTACTTC. Translating gives CASSSRDSSYEQYF.

The chain combines TRBV27 with TRBJ2-7; 9 nucleotides align to TRBD1. Germline lookup yields CDR1 MNHEY and CDR2 SMNVEV (reference sequence). CDR3 size: 16 residues. The V segment lost 3 bases and the J segment 5 bases; nucleotides outside the gene matches: 11. CDR3 sequence: CASSFYFRDRADEQYF. CDR3 sequence (DNA): TGTGCCAGCAGTTTTTATTTTCGGGACAGGGCGGACGAGCAGTACTTC.

This clone was recorded a few times. The V and J genes are TRBV4-1 and TRBJ1-6; no definite D call. V was clipped by 1 base and J by 0 bases, with 19 bases between them. The CDR3 consists of 20 residues. CDR1 is MGHRA and CDR2 is YSYEKL in the germline V gene. The CDR3 is CASSQGLFGMLSSYNSPLHF. The CDR3 DNA reads as TGCGCCAGCAGCCAAGGCTTATTCGGGATGTTGAGCTCCTATAATTCACCCCTCCACTTT.

J is TRBJ1-5 and V is TRBV19; tentatively, D is TRBD1 (5 bases). Trimming pared 0 bases from V and 6 bases from J, leaving 15 bases between. This CDR3 region has 16 residues. CDR1 is LNHDA and CDR2 is SQIVND in the germline V gene (reference sequence). Here the CDR3 reads CASSIDWAGIGQPQHF. For the CDR3, the DNA is TGTGCCAGTAGTATAGACTGGGCAGGGATCGGTCAGCCCCAGCATTTT.

The V and J genes are TRBV5-4 and TRBJ2-2; D unclear. V was clipped by 0 bases and J by 2 bases, with 5 bases between them. CDR3 size: 14 residues. The germline gives CDR1 SGHNT, CDR2 YYREEE (reference sequence). CDR3 sequence reads: CASSLDINTGELFF. CDR3 DNA sequence: TGTGCCAGCAGCTTGGACATCAACACCGGGGAGCTGTTTTTT.

This sequence joins TRBV28 and TRBJ2-4, with TRBD1 identical over 9 bases. V shed 6 bases and J 1 base; nucleotides not matched to a gene: 7. CDR3 length: 16 amino acids. CDR1 MDHEN and CDR2 SYDVKM come from the germline V gene. CDR3 sequence (DNA): TGTGCCAGCAGCGTAACAGGGGGCGCGGCCAAAAACATTCAGTACTTC. Translating gives CASSVTGGAAKNIQYF.

The CDR3 DNA reads TGTGCCACCAGCAGAGAAGGAGGGAACACTGAAGCTTTCTTT. Translated: CATSREGGNTEAFF. The chain joins TRBV15 to TRBJ1-1; D call uncertain. The CDR3 covers 14 residues. Germline V gene data show CDR1 as LNHNV and CDR2 as YYDKDF (reference sequence). V lost 0 bases, J lost 1 base, and 6 bases lay in between.

This clone was seen more than once but under ten times. The J gene is TRBJ2-5, the V gene TRBV5-1, with 9 bases lining up with TRBD1. CDR1 is SGHRS and CDR2 is YFSETQ in the germline V gene. The CDR3 spans 16 residues. The J segment lost 5 bases and the V segment lost 4 bases, leaving 12 bases of the junction unmatched. CDR3 in DNA: TGCGCCAGCAGCCCGGAGGGACAGGGAATGGGGGAGACCCAGTACTTC. Protein product: CASSPEGQGMGETQYF.

The genes are TRBV5-6 and TRBJ2-5; 7 nucleotides align to TRBD1. The ends lost 3 bases at V and 0 bases at J; junction bases unmatched: 5. Germline V gives CDR1 SGHDT, CDR2 YYEEEE. The CDR3 spans 15 residues. CDR3: CASSWVDRDQETQYF. For the CDR3, the DNA is TGTGCCAGCAGCTGGGTAGACAGGGACCAAGAGACCCAGTACTTC.

The chain has TRBV5-1 and TRBJ2-5; 9 nucleotides match TRBD2. The germline gives CDR1 SGHRS, CDR2 YFSETQ. V trimming: 4 bases; J trimming: 5 bases; junction bases outside the gene matches: 9. The CDR3 totals 15 residues. CDR3 residues: CASSSLGTSRETQYF. In DNA form, the CDR3 reads TGCGCCAGCAGCAGCTTAGGGACTAGCCGGGAGACCCAGTACTTC.

V and J are TRBV11-2 and TRBJ1-1; D uncertain. Trimming took 7 bases from V and 1 from J, leaving 10 bases between them. Looked up from germline, CDR1 is SGHAT and CDR2 is FQNNGV. The CDR3 consists of 13 residues. CDR3 DNA: TGTGCCAGCATCCTCAGTGGGAACACTGAAGCTTTCTTT. Amino acids: CASILSGNTEAFF.

The chain has TRBV27 and TRBJ2-1, with 8 bases identical to TRBD2. With 3 bases clipped from V and 7 bases from J, the junction kept 5 bases outside the gene matches. This CDR3 is 14 amino acids long. Germline assignment: CDR1 MNHEY and CDR2 SMNVEV (reference sequence). CDR3 DNA sequence: TGTGCCAGCAGTTTGAGCGGGGGTGGGAATGAGCAGTTCTTC. It encodes CASSLSGGGNEQFF.

This rearrangement joins TRBV5-8 to TRBJ2-7; D gene unclear. The CDR3 runs to 14 residues. Germline lookup yields CDR1 SGHTS and CDR2 YDEGEE. Trimming stripped 2 bases from V and 2 bases from J, with 11 bases between. CDR3 in amino acids: CASSLTAGPYEQYF. The CDR3 DNA sequence: TGTGCCAGCAGCTTAACAGCAGGTCCCTACGAGCAGTACTTC.

The DNA of the CDR3 is TGCGCCAGCAGCTTGACTAGCGGGGGATACTATACTTACAATGAGCAGTTCTTC. Protein: CASSLTSGGYYTYNEQFF. This rearrangement joins TRBV5-1 to TRBJ2-1; 11 bases are a match to TRBD2. From germline, CDR1 is SGHRS and CDR2 YFSETQ. This CDR3 contains 18 residues. V dropped 1 base and J dropped 4; count of bases not matched to a gene: 10.